The next 20 T cell receptor beta chains were all read from a single sample in a study of tumor and adjacent non-tumor tissue in lung cancer. Three rounds of nested PCR, following a modified ARM-PCR protocol, produced the TCRbeta library. TCRdb recomputed calls from the multiplex PCR reads with MiXCR, one row per CDR3 protein. The sample shows under 250,000 distinct CDR3 sequences, 70% to 75% of them seen only once. The template was RNA from unsorted bulk tissue. The specimen was lung tumor tissue. These receptors were collected from a man aged 60 to 75 with non-small cell lung cancer.

Regarding this clonotype: A clone one base away is much larger, so this may be a read error. J is TRBJ2-7 and V is TRBV29-1; a possible D gene is TRBD1 (6 bases). The CDR3 loop spans 14 amino acids. Trimming cost V 4 bases and J 2 bases, with 15 bases left between them. The germline V gene has CDR1 SQVTM and CDR2 ANQGSEA. CDR3 residues: CSVVDPNRAYEQYF. The CDR3 coding sequence is TGCAGCGTTGTAGATCCCAACAGGGCCTACGAGCAGTACTTC.

As concerns this clonotype: With a much larger clone just one base away, this may be a read error. The chain combines TRBV12-3 or TRBV12-4 with TRBJ2-7; 8 bases match TRBD1. The CDR3 is 13 amino acids. The CDR3 is CASTLTGVYGQYF. Written as DNA, the CDR3 is TGTGCCAGCACCCTGACAGGGGTTTACGGGCAGTACTTC.

As concerns this clonotype: Germline and junction disagree at one end, which may indicate a read error. V gene TRBV4-2 combines with J gene TRBJ1-5; a possible D gene is TRBD1 (5 bases). This CDR3 is 16 amino acids long. Germline CDR1 reads LGHNA; CDR2 reads YNFKEQ. The CDR3 spells CASNQEPRVINQPHHF. As DNA, the CDR3 is TGTGCCAGCAACCAAGAACCCAGGGTTATCAATCAGCCCCATCATTTT.

The J gene is TRBJ1-6, the V gene TRBV20-1, with unresolved D. The CDR3 runs 16 residues. The germline gives CDR1 DFQATT, CDR2 SNEGSKA (reference sequence). Trimming cost V 2 bases and J 0 bases, with 11 bases left between them. CDR3: CSARNAINSYNSPLHF. CDR3 DNA: TGCAGTGCTAGAAACGCTATAAACTCCTATAATTCACCCCTCCACTTT.

The V and J genes are TRBV28 and TRBJ2-6; 7 bases match TRBD2. Germline V gene lookup returns CDR1 MDHEN and CDR2 SYDVKM. The CDR3 runs to 15 residues. The J segment lost 2 bases and the V segment lost 6 bases, leaving 4 bases of the junction unmatched. In nucleotides, the CDR3 is TGTGCCAGCAGCCCAGGGAGGGCTGGGGCCAACGTCCTGACTTTC. This gives the protein CASSPGRAGANVLTF.

This chain links TRBV5-1 with TRBJ1-1, with D uncertain. V lost 3 bases to trimming and J lost 8 bases, with 14 bases between them. Germline V gives CDR1 SGHRS, CDR2 YFSETQ. The CDR3 totals 13 residues. CDR3 coding DNA: TGCGCCAGCAGCTCGAACAGACGATTCGAAGCTTTCTTT. Translated, it gives CASSSNRRFEAFF.

Comment on this clonotype: The junction does not match germline at one end; this may be a read error. The chain combines TRBV11-2 with TRBJ2-3; D is unclear. The V gene's germline CDR1 is SGHAT and CDR2 FQNNGV. This CDR3 has 14 amino acids. CDR3 residues: CASSPPEGTVTQYF. The CDR3 DNA sequence: TGTGCCAGCAGCCCCCCAGAAGGCACAGTTACGCAGTATTTT. The variable domain in full, completed from reference TRBV11-2 and TRBJ2-3, reads EAGVAQSPRYKIIEKRQSVAFWCNPISGHATLYWYQQILGQGPKLLIQFQNNGVVDDSQLPKDRFSAERLKGVDSTLKIQPAKLEDSAVYLCASSPPEGTVTQYFGPGTRLTVL.

This chain connects TRBV6-6 to TRBJ1-5, with D unresolved. The germline gives CDR1 MNHNY, CDR2 SVGAGI (reference sequence). Trimming took off 8 bases at V and 0 bases at J, with 8 bases between the two ends. This CDR3 comprises 13 residues. CDR3 sequence: CASQDYSNQPQHF. The DNA for the CDR3 is TGTGCCAGCCAGGATTATAGCAATCAGCCCCAGCATTTT.

With respect to this clonotype: A much more abundant neighbour one base away suggests this may be a read error. The chain joins TRBV5-1 to TRBJ1-4, with D unresolved. CDR3 length: 13 residues. Looked up from germline, CDR1 is SGHRS and CDR2 is YFSETQ. The CDR3 nucleotides read TGCGCCAGCGGCGTCGCAACTAATGAAAAACTGGTTTTT. Its translation is CASGVATNEKLVF. The full variable domain, completed using reference TRBV5-1 and TRBJ1-4, is KAGVTQTPRYLIKTRGQQVTLSCSPISGHRSVSWYQQTPGQGLQFLFEYFSETQRNKGNFPGRFSGRQFSNSRSEMNVSTLELGDSALYLCASGVATNEKLVFGSGTQLSVL.

Comments on this clonotype: A junction boundary mismatches the germline segment, possibly from a read error. The V gene is TRBV11-1, the J gene TRBJ2-3, with 8 positions matching TRBD2. CDR3 length: 19 residues. Germline V gene data show CDR1 as SGHAT and CDR2 as FQDESV (reference sequence). The CDR3 region has the DNA TGTGACAGCGGCTTAGGCGGCGGGGGGCCTTTCATTAGCACAGATACGCAGTATTTT. It yields the protein CDSGLGGGGPFISTDTQYF.

This chain joins TRBV5-1 and TRBJ1-2; the D is unclear. The ends were cut back, 3 bases at V and 11 bases at J, with 17 bases in the middle. CDR3 length: 13 residues. Germline assignment: CDR1 SGHRS and CDR2 YFSETQ. In DNA form, the CDR3 reads TGCGCCAGCAGCTCGGACGTGAACTATGATTACACCTTC. This gives the protein CASSSDVNYDYTF.

The chain is built from TRBV4-3 and TRBJ2-7, with 8 positions matching TRBD1. CDR1 is LGHNA and CDR2 is YSLEER in the germline V gene. CDR3 length: 17 residues. In DNA, the CDR3 is TGCGACAGTAGCCAAGAGCCGACGTACTCAGGGGGCGGCGAACAGTACTTC. It is translated as CDSSQEPTYSGGGEQYF.

On this clonotype itself: The junction departs from germline at one end; a sequencing error may be responsible. CDR3 sequence reads: CASSSGTGGSGDNVLTF. CDR3 in DNA: TGTGCTAGCAGTTCCGGGACAGGGGGCTCTGGGGACAACGTCCTGACTTTC. The chain links TRBV6-5 to TRBJ2-6, with TRBD1 identical over 12 bases. This CDR3 spans 17 amino acids. From germline, CDR1 is MNHEY and CDR2 SVGAGI.

Of note for this clonotype: Germline is not matched at one junction end, which may reflect a read error. The chain recombines TRBV11-2 with TRBJ2-5; possibly TRBD1 for D (5 bases). The CDR3 runs to 15 residues. The germline V gene has CDR1 SGHAT and CDR2 FQNNGV. The CDR3 sequence is CTSSLDGHFTETQYF. CDR3 DNA: TGTACCAGCAGCCTAGACGGACATTTCACAGAGACCCAGTACTTC.

This clonotype was detected many times. The V call is TRBV4-2, the J call TRBJ2-5, with a weak D call TRBD1 (6 bases). Germline-derived CDR1 and CDR2 are LGHNA and YNFKEQ. The V end lost 2 bases, the J end lost 5 bases, and 15 bases lay between the germline ends. The CDR3 length is 15 residues. The CDR3: CASSQKQGPSETQYF. The DNA of the CDR3 is TGTGCCAGCAGCCAAAAACAGGGCCCATCGGAGACCCAGTACTTC.

As for this clonotype: A much larger clone is a single base away; this may be a read error. V is TRBV6-5 and J is TRBJ2-1; possibly TRBD1 for D (6 bases). CDR1 and CDR2 from the germline V gene are MNHEY and SVGAGI. The CDR3 is 15 amino acids. For the CDR3, the DNA is TGTGCCACCAGTGCCGGGGTGGGGGCGGTGGTCGAGCAGTTCTTC. This sequence encodes CATSAGVGAVVEQFF.

This clonotype was detected only once. This may be a read error, as it is one base from a much larger clone. The chain is built from TRBV14 and TRBJ1-4, with 8 bases identical to TRBD1. The CDR3 runs to 16 residues. Looked up from germline, CDR1 is SGHDN and CDR2 is FVKESK. Here the CDR3 reads CASSQDRTGRREKLLF. In DNA form, the CDR3 reads TGTGCCAGCAGCCAAGATAGGACAGGGCGTCGAGAAAAACTGCTTTTT.

J is TRBJ2-7 and V is TRBV20-1, with 11 bases fitting TRBD2. J was trimmed by 7 bases and V by 4 bases; bases with no gene match: 9. Germline-derived CDR1 and CDR2 are DFQATT and SNEGSKA (reference sequence). This CDR3 is built from 14 residues. The CDR3 reads CSAKELAGAQEQYF. CDR3 nucleotide sequence: TGCAGTGCTAAAGAACTAGCGGGAGCACAAGAGCAGTACTTC.

With respect to this clonotype: The junction differs from germline at one of its ends, possibly a read error. J is TRBJ2-5 and V is TRBV20-1; perhaps D is TRBD1 or TRBD2 (5 bases each). Germline CDR1 reads DFQATT; CDR2 reads SNEGSKA (reference sequence). CDR3 length: 15 residues. CDR3 in DNA: TGCAGTGCCTACACCCGGGACGCCTCGCTGGAGATCCAGTACTTC. Translating it yields CSAYTRDASLEIQYF.

Comment on this clonotype: At one end the junction does not follow the germline gene, possibly because of a read error. The chain carries TRBV4-2 and TRBJ2-2; 9 nucleotides agree with TRBD2. Germline values: CDR1 LGHNA, CDR2 YNFKEQ. The CDR3 loop spans 15 amino acids. CDR3 bases: TGTGCCAGCAGCCCCGTAGCGGGAGAAACCGGGGAGCTGCTTTTT. This codes for CASSPVAGETGELLF.